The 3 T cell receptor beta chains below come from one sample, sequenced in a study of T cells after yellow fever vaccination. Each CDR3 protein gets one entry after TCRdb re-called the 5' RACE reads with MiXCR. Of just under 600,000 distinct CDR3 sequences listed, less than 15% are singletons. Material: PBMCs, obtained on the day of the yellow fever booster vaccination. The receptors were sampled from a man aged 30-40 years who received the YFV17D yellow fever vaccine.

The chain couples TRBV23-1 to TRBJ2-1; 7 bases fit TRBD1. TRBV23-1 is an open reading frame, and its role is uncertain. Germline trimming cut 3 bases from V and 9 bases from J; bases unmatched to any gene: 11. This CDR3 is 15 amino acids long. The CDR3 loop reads CASSQTQGGFSEQFF. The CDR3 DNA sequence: TGCGCCAGCAGTCAGACTCAAGGGGGCTTCAGTGAGCAGTTCTTC.

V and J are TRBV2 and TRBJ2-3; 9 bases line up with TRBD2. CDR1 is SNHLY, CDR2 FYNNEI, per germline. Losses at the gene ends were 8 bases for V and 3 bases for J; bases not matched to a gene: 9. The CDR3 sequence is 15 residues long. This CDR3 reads CASPRGTSRTDTQYF. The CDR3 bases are TGTGCCAGCCCAAGGGGGACTAGCAGGACAGATACGCAGTATTTT. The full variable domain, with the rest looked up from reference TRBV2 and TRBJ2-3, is EPEVTQTPSHQVTQMGQEVILRCVPISNHLYFYWYRQILGQKVEFLVSFYNNEISEKSEIFDDQFSVERPDGSNFTLKIRSTKLEDSAMYFCASPRGTSRTDTQYFGPGTRLTVL.

The CDR3 DNA sequence: TGTGCCAGCAGTTTAGGGCAATTTGGGACTGAAGCTTTCTTT. The encoded protein is CASSLGQFGTEAFF. The chain is built from TRBV12-3 or TRBV12-4 and TRBJ1-1; D unresolved. The CDR3 length is 14 residues. Trimming cost V 1 base and J 5 bases, with 11 bases left between them.